This T cell receptor (beta chain) stems from a study of PD-1 blockade in mismatch repair-deficient tumors. The study, taken as a whole, reports: Tumor-resident clones, often undetectable pretreatment in blood, expanded then contracted after pembrolizumab.

Method: immunoSEQ multiplex PCR; TCRdb's copy keeps in-frame clones and lacks some. The table shows 95,000 to 150,000 clones, with roughly 86% occurring only once. This clone was seen only once. As yet, its antigen is unknown. A few pembrolizumab responders had their TCRs sequenced. The CDR3 spans 14 residues. Looked up from germline, CDR1 is SNHLY and CDR2 is FYNNEI. V dropped 7 bases and J dropped 2 bases, with 12 bases sitting between them. This sample comprised peripheral blood, obtained 44 weeks after starting pembrolizumab. The chain employs TRBV2 and TRBJ1-3, with D possibly being TRBD1 (6 bases). The receptor was derived from an adult with mismatch repair-deficient cancer. CDR3 in amino acids: CASMEGVAGNTIYF. CDR3 DNA: TGTGCCAGCATGGAGGGGGTGGCTGGAAACACCATATATTTT. The variable domain in full, with the rest retrieved from reference TRBV2 and TRBJ1-3, is EPEVTQTPSHQVTQMGQEVILRCVPISNHLYFYWYRQILGQKVEFLVSFYNNEISEKSEIFDDQFSVERPDGSNFTLKIRSTKLEDSAMYFCASMEGVAGNTIYFGEGSWLTVV.